The source of this T cell receptor (beta chain) is a study of T cell responses to AZD1222 COVID-19 vaccine (dated by TCRdb to 2020 to 2023). At the level of the whole study: TCR sequencing was performed for approximately 240 trial participants, of whom around 200 were given two doses of AZD1222 and approximately 25 were given two doses of MenACWY control vaccine. Enrollment into the trials was organized by age into subgroups of 18-55, 56-69 and 70-plus years, and those subgroups contained roughly 150, 30 and 60 TCR-sequenced participants, respectively. What the authors observed across the whole study: CD4 TCRs associated with the vaccine covered the entire spike protein, and the dominant responses were in regions 160-218 and 743-854. Because no day 14 peak-response samples were available, the repertoires could be characterized only after the peak T cell response. Participants were mostly white British, with more females than males. The authors suggested clonal diversity may have been underestimated. Only a handful of AZD1222 recipients were SARS-CoV-2 seropositive at baseline, limiting conclusions about previously exposed vaccinees. Reportedly, almost half of the unique spike-specific TCRs recognized epitopes lying outside the regions that are mutated in the B.1.351 and B.1.1.7 variants. After two AZD1222 doses, spike-specific TCR breadth and depth were significantly higher than at day 0 and than in MenACWY recipients. In the small 56-69-year group, the increase in depth fell short of significance, most likely because of low power.

Between the V and J ends, shortened by 2 bases and 7 bases respectively, the junction contains 12 bases. CDR1 SGDLS and CDR2 YYNGEE were looked up in the germline V gene. Including the terminal cysteine and phenylalanine, the CDR3 comprises 14 residues. The read is trimmed to its CDR3 DNA, 42 bases read in frame from base 1. The CDR3 regions of human TCRbeta chains were analyzed by immunosequencing. Per the authors' processing: Repertoire TCRs were checked for matches against a reference library of SARS-CoV-2-specific TCRs that had been generated using the MIRA antigen-specificity platform. Breadth was defined as the fraction of unique TCRs that were SARS-CoV-2-associated. Depth was defined as the fraction of total T cells that were SARS-CoV-2-associated. Using the MIRA data, each spike-specific TCR was assigned both to the spike region to which the TCR was reactive and to a CD4 or CD8 class. Log10-transformed breadth and depth values were compared by one-way ANOVA with Sidak's multiple comparisons tests. The table comes from immuneACCESS by way of TCRdb, which keeps in-frame sequences with V and J called. Part of the clones is missing from these tables; in studies checked, under half for an unresolved V gene and the rest for unknown reasons. The D gene and trimming were derived from the DNA, and the V and J assignments and clone size from that table. The sample contains about 170,000 clones, around 88% of them found a single time. Together, the top ten hold around 1% of the sample.

The intended sense of this specimen's time point label: about 28 days (+/-7) after the second vaccine dose. AZD1222 recipients with second doses at about 4 weeks or about 12 weeks were pooled, because spike-specific TCR depth and breadth did not differ between schedules. The vaccinee samples were drawn from two UK trials, COV001 and COV002, one of which was a single-blind randomized controlled phase 2/3 trial testing AZD1222 (ChAdOx1 nCoV-19) in healthy adults. For TCRbeta chain sequencing, PBMC samples were collected from trial participants at day 0 and at day 28 after the second dose. Concerning this clone: Its target antigen remains unknown. Base qualities are not provided; no much larger clone lies one nucleotide away.

The receptor chain draws on TRBV9 and TRBJ2-2; 5 matching bases give a weak D call of TRBD1. The sequence was obtained from an adult who received the AZD1222 COVID-19 vaccine. This specimen consisted of peripheral blood, obtained 28 days after the second AZD1222 dose. This receptor carries the CDR3 CASSVTWGYGELFF. DNA sequence: TGTGCCAGCAGCGTGACATGGGGCTACGGGGAGCTGTTTTTT.